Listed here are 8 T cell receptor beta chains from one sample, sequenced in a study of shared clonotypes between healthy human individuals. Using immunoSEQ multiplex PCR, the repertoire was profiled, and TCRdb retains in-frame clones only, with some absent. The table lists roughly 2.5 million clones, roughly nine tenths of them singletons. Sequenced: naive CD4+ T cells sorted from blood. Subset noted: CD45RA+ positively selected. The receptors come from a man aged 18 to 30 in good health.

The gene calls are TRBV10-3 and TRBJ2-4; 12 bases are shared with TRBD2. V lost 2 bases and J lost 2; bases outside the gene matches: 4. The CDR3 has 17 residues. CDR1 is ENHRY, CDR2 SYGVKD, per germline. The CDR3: CAISEALAGGPKNIQYF. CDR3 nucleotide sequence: TGTGCCATCAGTGAGGCGCTAGCGGGAGGGCCCAAAAACATTCAGTACTTC.

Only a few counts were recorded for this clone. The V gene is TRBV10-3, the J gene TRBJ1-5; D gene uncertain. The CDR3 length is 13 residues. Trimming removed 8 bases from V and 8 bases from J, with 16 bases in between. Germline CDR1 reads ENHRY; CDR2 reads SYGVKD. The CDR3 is CAIAASMAEPQHF. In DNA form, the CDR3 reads TGTGCCATCGCTGCATCTATGGCGGAGCCCCAGCATTTT.

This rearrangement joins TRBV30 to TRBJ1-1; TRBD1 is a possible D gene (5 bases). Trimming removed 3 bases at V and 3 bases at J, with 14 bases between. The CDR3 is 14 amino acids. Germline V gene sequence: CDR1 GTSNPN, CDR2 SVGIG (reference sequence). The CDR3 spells CAWRVTDIYTEAFF. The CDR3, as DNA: TGTGCCTGGAGAGTTACGGACATTTACACTGAAGCTTTCTTT.

Here the CDR3 reads CASSPLRAGEQYF. CDR3 sequence (DNA): TGTGCCAGTAGTCCCTTGAGGGCGGGCGAGCAGTACTTC. This chain connects TRBV19 to TRBJ2-7; tentative D call: TRBD2 (5 bases). V shed 5 bases and J shed 6 bases, with 14 bases lying between them. The CDR3 is made up of 13 amino acids. Germline V lookup: CDR1 LNHDA, CDR2 SQIVND (reference sequence).

This CDR3 reads CASSLAGLVSNEQFF. The CDR3 coding sequence is TGTGCCAGCAGCCTCGCGGGACTAGTCTCGAATGAGCAGTTCTTC. This rearrangement joins TRBV11-3 to TRBJ2-1; the match to TRBD2 covers 8 bases. CDR1 and CDR2 from the germline V gene are SGHNT and YENEEA. CDR3 length: 15 amino acids. V shed 5 bases, J shed 7 bases, and the junction held 10 bases outside the gene matches. Full variable domain (remainder filled in from reference TRBV11-3 and TRBJ2-1): EAGVVQSPRYKIIEKKQPVAFWCNPISGHNTLYWYLQNLGQGPELLIRYENEEAVDDSQLPKDRFSAERLKGVDSTLKIQPAELGDSAVYLCASSLAGLVSNEQFFGPGTRLTVL.

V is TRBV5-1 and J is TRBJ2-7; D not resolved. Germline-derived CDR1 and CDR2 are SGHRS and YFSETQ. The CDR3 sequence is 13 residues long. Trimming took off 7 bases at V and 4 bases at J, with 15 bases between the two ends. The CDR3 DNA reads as TGCGCCAGCGCGGTGACTTCCACTTACGAGCAGTACTTC. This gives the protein CASAVTSTYEQYF.

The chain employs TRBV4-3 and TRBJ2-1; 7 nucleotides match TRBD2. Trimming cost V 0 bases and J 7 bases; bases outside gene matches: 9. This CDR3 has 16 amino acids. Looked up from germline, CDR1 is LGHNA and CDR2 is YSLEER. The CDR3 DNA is TGCGCCAGCAGCCAAGACTGGACTAGGGGTTTTAATGAGCAGTTCTTC. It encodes CASSQDWTRGFNEQFF.

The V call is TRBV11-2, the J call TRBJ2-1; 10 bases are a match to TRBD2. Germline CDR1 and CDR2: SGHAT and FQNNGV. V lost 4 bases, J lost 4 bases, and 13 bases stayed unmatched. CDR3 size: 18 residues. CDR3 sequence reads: CASSSIKLAGIGYNEQFF. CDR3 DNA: TGTGCCAGCAGCTCGATTAAACTAGCGGGGATAGGATACAATGAGCAGTTCTTC.